The TCR beta chain described here comes from a study of T cells in Graves' hyperthyroidism and ophthalmopathy. Study-wide context: Peripheral blood was obtained at initial diagnosis, preceding any treatment.

Trimming stripped 4 bases from V and 0 bases from J, with 9 bases between. Per the germline V gene, CDR1 is SGHAT and CDR2 is FQNNGV. This CDR3 has 15 amino acids. Amplification yielded TCR beta CDR3 regions, with RNA transcripts as the source. Primed by the HTBI set, a first-round RT-PCR was run on the TCR CDR3. Via MiXCR, TCRdb re-called the multiplex PCR reads, giving one row per CDR3 protein. The sample lists fewer than 450,000 distinct CDR3 sequences, 18% occurring once. This clonotype was recorded at least ten times. This receptor was obtained from a man between 18 and 29 years old with Graves' ophthalmopathy. The V gene is TRBV11-2, the J gene TRBJ2-2, with D perhaps matching TRBD1 or TRBD2 (5 bases each). Sequencing was done on a sample of blood. The CDR3: CASSSGRANTGELFF. The DNA for the CDR3 is TGTGCCAGCAGCTCGGGACGGGCGAACACCGGGGAGCTGTTTTTT. The variable domain in full, with the rest retrieved from reference TRBV11-2 and TRBJ2-2, is EAGVAQSPRYKIIEKRQSVAFWCNPISGHATLYWYQQILGQGPKLLIQFQNNGVVDDSQLPKDRFSAERLKGVDSTLKIQPAKLEDSAVYLCASSSGRANTGELFFGEGSRLTVL.